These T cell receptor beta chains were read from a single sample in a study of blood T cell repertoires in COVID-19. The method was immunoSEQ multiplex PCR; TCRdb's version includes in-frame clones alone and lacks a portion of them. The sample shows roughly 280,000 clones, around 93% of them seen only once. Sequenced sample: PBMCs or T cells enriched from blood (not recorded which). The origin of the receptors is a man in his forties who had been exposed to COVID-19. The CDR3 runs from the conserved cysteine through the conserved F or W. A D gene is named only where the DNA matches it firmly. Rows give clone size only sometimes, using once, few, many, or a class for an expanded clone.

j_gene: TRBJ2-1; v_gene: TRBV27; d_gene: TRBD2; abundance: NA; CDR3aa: CATTGLAGANILYNEQFF; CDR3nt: TGTGCCACCACGGGACTAGCGGGAGCCAACATCCTCTACAATGAGCAGTTCTTC
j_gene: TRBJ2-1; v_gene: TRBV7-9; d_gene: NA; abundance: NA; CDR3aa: CASKGRDAIYNEQFF; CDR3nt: TGTGCCAGCAAAGGGCGGGATGCCATTTACAATGAGCAGTTCTTC
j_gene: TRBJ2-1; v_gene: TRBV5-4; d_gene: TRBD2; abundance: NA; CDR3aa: CASSLGPSGDNEQFF; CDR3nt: TGTGCCAGCAGCTTGGGCCCTAGCGGAGACAATGAGCAGTTCTTC
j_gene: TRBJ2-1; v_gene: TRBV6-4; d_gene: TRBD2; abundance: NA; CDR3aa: CASSSRILAGINEQFF; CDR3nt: TGTGCCAGCAGTTCCCGGATACTAGCGGGAATAAATGAGCAGTTCTTC
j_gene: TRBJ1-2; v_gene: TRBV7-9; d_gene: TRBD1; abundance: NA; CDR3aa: CASSPSWGQDYGYTF; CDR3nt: TGTGCCAGCAGCCCGAGTTGGGGACAGGACTATGGCTACACCTTC
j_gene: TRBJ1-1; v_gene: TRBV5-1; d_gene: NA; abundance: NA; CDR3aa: CASFDSMNTEAFF; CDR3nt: TGCGCCAGCTTTGACAGCATGAACACTGAAGCTTTCTTT
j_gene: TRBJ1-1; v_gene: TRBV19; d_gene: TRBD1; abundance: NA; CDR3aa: CASSMGQMNTEAFF; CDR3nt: TGTGCCAGTAGTATGGGACAGATGAACACTGAAGCTTTCTTT
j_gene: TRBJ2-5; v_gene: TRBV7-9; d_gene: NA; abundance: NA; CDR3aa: CASSLDPSTPQETQYF; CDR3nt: TGTGCCAGCAGCTTAGATCCGTCTACCCCTCAAGAGACCCAGTACTTC
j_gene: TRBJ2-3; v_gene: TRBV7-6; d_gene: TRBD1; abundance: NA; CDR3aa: CASSFQPPGQGTDTQYF; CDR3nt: TGTGCCAGCAGCTTTCAGCCTCCGGGACAGGGCACAGATACGCAGTATTTT
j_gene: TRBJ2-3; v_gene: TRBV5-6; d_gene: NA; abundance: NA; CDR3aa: CASSLGGADTQYF; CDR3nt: TGTGCCAGCAGCTTAGGGGGGGCAGATACGCAGTATTTT
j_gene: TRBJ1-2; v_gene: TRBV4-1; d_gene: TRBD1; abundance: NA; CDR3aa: CASSQDGTGADYGYTF; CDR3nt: TGCGCCAGCAGCCAAGATGGGACAGGGGCCGACTATGGCTACACCTTC
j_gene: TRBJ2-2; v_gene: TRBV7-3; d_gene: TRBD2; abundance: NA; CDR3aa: CASRGLAGFGELFF; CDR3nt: TGTGCCAGCAGGGGACTAGCGGGATTCGGGGAGCTGTTTTTT
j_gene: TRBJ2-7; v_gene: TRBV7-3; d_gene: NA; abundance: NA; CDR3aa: CARMEGREQYF; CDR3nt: TGTGCCAGGATGGAGGGCCGCGAGCAGTACTTC
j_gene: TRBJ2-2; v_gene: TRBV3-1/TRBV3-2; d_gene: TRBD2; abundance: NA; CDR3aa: CASSRTSSGRTGELFF; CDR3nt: TGTGCCAGCAGCCGGACCAGTAGCGGGAGGACCGGGGAGCTGTTTTTT
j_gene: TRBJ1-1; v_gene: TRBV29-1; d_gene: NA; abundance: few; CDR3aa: CSEGVMNTEAFF; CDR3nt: TGCAGCGAAGGAGTTATGAACACTGAAGCTTTCTTT
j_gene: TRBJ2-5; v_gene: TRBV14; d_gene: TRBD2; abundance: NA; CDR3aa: CASSQELAGVQETQYF; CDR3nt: TGTGCCAGCAGCCAAGAATTGGCGGGAGTTCAAGAGACCCAGTACTTC
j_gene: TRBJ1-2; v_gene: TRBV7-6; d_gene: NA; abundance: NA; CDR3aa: CASSLGHGSDGYTF; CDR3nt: TGTGCCAGCAGCTTAGGTCACGGGTCCGATGGCTACACCTTC
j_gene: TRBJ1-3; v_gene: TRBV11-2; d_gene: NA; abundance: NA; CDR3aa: CASSRGAPSGNTIYF; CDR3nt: TGTGCCAGCAGCCGGGGGGCCCCCTCTGGAAACACCATATATTTT
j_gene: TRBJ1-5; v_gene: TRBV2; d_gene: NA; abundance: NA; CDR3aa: CASSEAGDRQPQHF; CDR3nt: TGTGCCAGCAGTGAAGCGGGAGACCGCCAGCCCCAGCATTTT
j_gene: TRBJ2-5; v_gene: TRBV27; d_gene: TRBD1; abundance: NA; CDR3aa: CASSPQGALSIETQYF; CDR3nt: TGTGCCAGCAGTCCACAGGGGGCGTTAAGTATAGAGACCCAGTACTTC
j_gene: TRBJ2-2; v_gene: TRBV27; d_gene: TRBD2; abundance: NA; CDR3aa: CASSFGGGPSTGELFF; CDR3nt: TGTGCCAGCAGTTTCGGGGGAGGGCCCTCCACCGGGGAGCTGTTTTTT
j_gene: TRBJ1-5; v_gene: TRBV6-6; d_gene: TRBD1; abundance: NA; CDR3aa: CASSTPTGGGNQPQHF; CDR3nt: TGTGCCAGCAGTACACCCACAGGGGGCGGCAATCAGCCCCAGCATTTT
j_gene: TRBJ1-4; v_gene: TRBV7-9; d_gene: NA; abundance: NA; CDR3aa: CASSLQGTNEKLFF; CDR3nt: TGTGCCAGCAGCTTACAGGGGACTAATGAAAAACTGTTTTTT
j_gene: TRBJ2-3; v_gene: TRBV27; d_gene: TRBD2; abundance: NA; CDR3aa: CASSPRSAGGPADTQYF; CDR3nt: TGTGCCAGCAGTCCAAGATCAGCGGGAGGGCCGGCAGATACGCAGTATTTT
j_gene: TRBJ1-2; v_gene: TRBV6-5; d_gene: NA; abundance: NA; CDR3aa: CASSYSAGRIWGYTF; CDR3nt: TGTGCCAGCAGTTACTCCGCGGGGAGGATTTGGGGCTACACCTTC
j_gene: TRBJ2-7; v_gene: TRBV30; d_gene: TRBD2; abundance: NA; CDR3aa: CACPKTGLAGEYEQYF; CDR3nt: TGTGCCTGCCCTAAAACGGGGCTAGCGGGAGAATACGAGCAGTACTTC
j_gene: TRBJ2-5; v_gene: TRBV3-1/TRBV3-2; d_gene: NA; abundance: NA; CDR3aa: CASRPEQGEPQYF; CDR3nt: TGTGCCAGCAGGCCGGAACAGGGAGAGCCCCAGTACTTC
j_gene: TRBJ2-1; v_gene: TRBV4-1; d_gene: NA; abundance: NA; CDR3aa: CASSPERAGSYNEQFF; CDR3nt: TGCGCCAGCAGCCCAGAGCGGGCGGGGTCCTACAATGAGCAGTTCTTC
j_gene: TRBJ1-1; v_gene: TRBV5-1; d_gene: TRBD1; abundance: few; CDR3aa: CASSPRQGEGNTEAFF; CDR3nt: TGCGCCAGCAGCCCCCGACAGGGGGAGGGGAACACTGAAGCTTTCTTT
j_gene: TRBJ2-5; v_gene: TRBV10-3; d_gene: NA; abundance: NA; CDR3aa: CAISESGGEETQYF; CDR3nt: TGTGCCATCAGTGAGTCAGGGGGGGAAGAGACCCAGTACTTC
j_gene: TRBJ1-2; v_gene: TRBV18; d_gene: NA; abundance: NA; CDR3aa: CASSPQGEPYGYTF; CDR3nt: TGTGCCAGCTCACCCCAAGGGGAACCCTATGGCTACACCTTC
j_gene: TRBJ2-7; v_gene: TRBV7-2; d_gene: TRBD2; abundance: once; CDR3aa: CASSPGTSGRGGLEQYF; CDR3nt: TGTGCCAGCAGCCCCGGGACTAGCGGGAGAGGCGGTCTCGAGCAGTACTTC
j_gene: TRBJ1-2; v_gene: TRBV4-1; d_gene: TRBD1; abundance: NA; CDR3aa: CASSQSTGGAGGYTF; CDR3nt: TGCGCCAGCAGCCAATCGACAGGGGGCGCCGGTGGCTACACCTTC
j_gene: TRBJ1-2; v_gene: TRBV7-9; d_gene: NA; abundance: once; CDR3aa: CASSSPGGELGGYTF; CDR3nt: TGTGCCAGCAGCTCCCCGGGGGGGGAGTTAGGGGGCTACACCTTC
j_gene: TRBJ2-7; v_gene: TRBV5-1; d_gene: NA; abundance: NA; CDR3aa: CASSFAGSSYEQYF; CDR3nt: TGCGCCAGCAGCTTTGCGGGGTCGTCCTACGAGCAGTACTTC
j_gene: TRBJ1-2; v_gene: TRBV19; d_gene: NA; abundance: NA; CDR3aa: CASSDPGIYYGYTF; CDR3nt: TGTGCCAGTAGTGACCCGGGTATTTACTATGGCTACACCTTC
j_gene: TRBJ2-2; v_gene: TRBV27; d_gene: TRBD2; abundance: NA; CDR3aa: CATGTSGSPNTGELFF; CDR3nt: TGTGCCACCGGGACTAGCGGGAGTCCGAACACCGGGGAGCTGTTTTTT
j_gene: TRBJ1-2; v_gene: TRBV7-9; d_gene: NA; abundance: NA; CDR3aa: CASSLGGPNYGYTF; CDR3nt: TGTGCCAGCAGCTTAGGGGGGCCTAACTATGGCTACACCTTC
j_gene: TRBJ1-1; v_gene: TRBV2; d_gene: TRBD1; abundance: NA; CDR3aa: CASRGRGRYEAFF; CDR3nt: TGTGCCAGCAGGGGCAGGGGGCGATATGAAGCTTTCTTT
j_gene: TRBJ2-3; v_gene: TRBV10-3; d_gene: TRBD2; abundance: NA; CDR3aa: CAISPSSGITDTQYF; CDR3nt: TGTGCCATCAGTCCTAGTAGCGGGATCACGGATACGCAGTATTTT
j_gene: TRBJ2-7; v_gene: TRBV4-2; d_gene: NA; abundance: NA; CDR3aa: CASSQTTRVASYEQYF; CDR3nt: TGTGCCAGCAGCCAAACCACACGGGTAGCCTCCTACGAGCAGTACTTC
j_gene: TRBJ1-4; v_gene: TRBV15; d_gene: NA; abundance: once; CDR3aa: CATSRDRVNEKLFF; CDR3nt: TGTGCCACCAGCAGAGACAGGGTAAATGAAAAACTGTTTTTT
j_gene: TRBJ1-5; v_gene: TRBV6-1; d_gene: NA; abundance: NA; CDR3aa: CASSENREQLNQPQHF; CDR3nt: TGTGCCAGCAGTGAAAACCGAGAACAGTTAAATCAGCCCCAGCATTTT
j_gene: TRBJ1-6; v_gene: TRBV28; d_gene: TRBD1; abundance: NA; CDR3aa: CASSDRGKSPLHF; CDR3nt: TGTGCCAGCAGCGACAGGGGAAAATCACCCCTCCACTTT
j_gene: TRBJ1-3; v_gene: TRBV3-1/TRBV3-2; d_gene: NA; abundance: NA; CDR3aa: CASSQDRGKNTIYF; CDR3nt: TGTGCCAGCAGCCAAGATCGGGGGAAGAACACCATATATTTT
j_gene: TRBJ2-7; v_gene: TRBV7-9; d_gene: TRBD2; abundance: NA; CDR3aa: CASSLGLAGEVYEQYF; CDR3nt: TGTGCCAGCAGCTTGGGACTAGCGGGAGAAGTGTACGAGCAGTACTTC
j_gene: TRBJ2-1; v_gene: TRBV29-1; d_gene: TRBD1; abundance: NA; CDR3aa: CSVVGPGQGIYNEQFF; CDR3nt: TGCAGCGTTGTAGGTCCCGGACAGGGGATCTACAATGAGCAGTTCTTC
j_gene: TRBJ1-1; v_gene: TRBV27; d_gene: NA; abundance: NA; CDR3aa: CASSTAGRGNTEAFF; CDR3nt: TGTGCCAGCAGCACTGCGGGGCGAGGGAACACTGAAGCTTTCTTT